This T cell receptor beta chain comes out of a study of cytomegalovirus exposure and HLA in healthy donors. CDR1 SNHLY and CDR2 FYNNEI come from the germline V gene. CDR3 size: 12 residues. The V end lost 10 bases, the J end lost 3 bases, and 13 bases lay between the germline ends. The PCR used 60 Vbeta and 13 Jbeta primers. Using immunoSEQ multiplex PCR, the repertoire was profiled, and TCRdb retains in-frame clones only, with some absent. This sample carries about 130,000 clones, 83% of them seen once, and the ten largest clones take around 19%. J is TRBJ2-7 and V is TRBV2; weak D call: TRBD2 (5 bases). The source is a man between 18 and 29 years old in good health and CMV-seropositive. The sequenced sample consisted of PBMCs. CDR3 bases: TGTGCCACCGGGGTTCCGATCTACGAGCAGTACTTC. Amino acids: CATGVPIYEQYF.